The 21 T cell receptor beta chains presented below share a single source sample, sequenced in a study of blood T cell repertoires in COVID-19. Clones were read by immunoSEQ multiplex PCR, and TCRdb kept only the in-frame ones, dropping some. The sample has approximately 210,000 clones; around 81% are singletons. The sequencing input was PBMCs or T cells enriched from blood (not recorded which). These receptors were taken from a man aged 25 to 40 with acute COVID-19.

The chain joins TRBV30 to TRBJ1-4, with TRBD1 matching over 7 bases. J was trimmed by 12 bases and V by 5 bases; bases with no gene match: 18. This CDR3 has 15 amino acids. CDR1 GTSNPN and CDR2 SVGIG come from the germline V gene (reference sequence). CDR3 nucleotides: TGTGCCTGGGCGGGACCAGGGGGTTCAAACAAAGAACTGTTTTTT. Residues: CAWAGPGGSNKELFF. The full variable domain, in which reference TRBV30 and TRBJ1-4 provide the parts outside the CDR3, is SQTIHQWPATLVQPVGSPLSLECTVEGTSNPNLYWYRQAAGRGLQLLFYSVGIGQISSEVPQNLSASRPQDRQFILSSKKLLLSDSGFYLCAWAGPGGSNKELFFGSGTQLSVL.

The chain recombines TRBV9 with TRBJ1-2; no definite D call. The CDR3 extends over 14 amino acids. The V and J ends lost 1 base and 7 bases respectively, with 14 bases between them. In germline, CDR1 is SGDLS, CDR2 YYNGEE. The CDR3 DNA reads as TGTGCCAGCAGCGTATTCGGGGAGGCGCGTGGCTACACCTTC. Translation: CASSVFGEARGYTF.

This clone was detected only a few times. The CDR3 reads CASSQGAQRQETQYF. The DNA for the CDR3 is TGTGCCAGCAGCCAGGGGGCGCAGAGACAAGAGACCCAGTACTTC. The genes are TRBV4-2 and TRBJ2-5, with D possibly TRBD1 on 6 matching bases. This CDR3 has 15 amino acids. V was pared by 3 bases and J by 2 bases, with 13 bases between. Germline assignment: CDR1 LGHNA and CDR2 YNFKEQ.

This clone appeared a single time. This chain joins TRBV7-3 and TRBJ1-1, with TRBD1 identical over 10 bases. Germline CDR1 is SGHTA and CDR2 is FQGTGA. The CDR3 length is 14 residues. V was pared by 2 bases and J by 4 bases, with 1 base of the junction left unmatched. DNA for the CDR3: TGTGCCAGCAGCTTACGACAGGGGGCCACTGAAGCTTTCTTT. Translation gives CASSLRQGATEAFF.

A word on this clone: Its ends do not fully match the called genes, so a read error is possible. V usage is TRBV19 and J usage is TRBJ1-2; 7 nucleotides agree with TRBD1. CDR1 is LNHDA and CDR2 is SQIVND in the germline V gene (reference sequence). The CDR3 contains 14 residues. The CDR3 here is CASSQSLGTDPRLF. CDR3 bases: TGTGCCAGTAGCCAGAGCTTGGGGACAGACCCACGCCTCTTC.

This chain joins TRBV11-2 and TRBJ2-1; 11 bases are shared with TRBD2. This CDR3 comprises 15 residues. V lost 4 bases and J lost 10; bases outside the gene matches: 9. Per the germline V gene, CDR1 is SGHAT and CDR2 is FQNNGV. The CDR3 DNA is TGTGCCAGCAGCTCGATAGCGGGGGGGCCAGGCGAGCAGTTCTTC. Translating it yields CASSSIAGGPGEQFF.

The V call is TRBV29-1, the J call TRBJ1-1; no clear D gene. Germline CDR1 is SQVTM and CDR2 is ANQGSEA. Trimming took 4 bases from V and 0 from J, leaving 9 bases between them. CDR3 length equals 13 residues. The CDR3 bases are TGCAGCGTTGCTCCACAGTTGAACACTGAAGCTTTCTTT. It specifies CSVAPQLNTEAFF.

The chain is built from TRBV27 and TRBJ2-1, with 7 positions matching TRBD2. Germline-derived CDR1 and CDR2 are MNHEY and SMNVEV (reference sequence). V gave up 5 bases and J gave up 6 bases; unmatched junction bases: 13. The CDR3 is made up of 16 amino acids. In DNA form, the CDR3 reads TGTGCCAGCAGTAGAACCGGGACTACCACTTCCAATGAGCAGTTCTTC. It encodes CASSRTGTTTSNEQFF.

V is TRBV5-1 and J is TRBJ1-1; weak D call: TRBD1 (6 bases). CDR1 and CDR2 (germline): SGHRS, YFSETQ. The CDR3 loop spans 13 amino acids. The V end was cut by 1 base, the J end by 4 bases, with 8 bases between. CDR3 amino acids: CASSLLGATEAFF. CDR3 sequence (DNA): TGCGCCAGCAGCTTGTTGGGGGCCACTGAAGCTTTCTTT.

The rearrangement uses TRBV28 and TRBJ2-1, with 7 positions matching TRBD2. This CDR3 has 16 residues. V was clipped by 1 base and J by 7 bases; unmatched bases: 10. The germline V gene has CDR1 MDHEN and CDR2 SYDVKM. The DNA of the CDR3 is TGTGCCAGCAGTTTATCCTCGGGACTAAGAGTAAATGAGCAGTTCTTC. This encodes CASSLSSGLRVNEQFF. Looking up the rest from reference TRBV28 and TRBJ2-1 gives the full variable domain: DVKVTQSSRYLVKRTGEKVFLECVQDMDHENMFWYRQDPGLGLRLIYFSYDVKMKEKGDIPEGYSVSREKKERFSLILESASTNQTSMYLCASSLSSGLRVNEQFFGPGTRLTVL.

The chain uses TRBV15 and TRBJ2-5; 10 bases match TRBD1. With V trimmed by 0 bases and J by 5 bases, 9 bases remained unmatched. The germline V gene has CDR1 LNHNV and CDR2 YYDKDF (reference sequence). This CDR3 spans 17 amino acids. CDR3 sequence: CATSRDPTGGARETQYF. The CDR3, as DNA: TGTGCCACCAGCAGAGATCCGACAGGGGGCGCCCGGGAGACCCAGTACTTC.

V gene TRBV19 combines with J gene TRBJ2-1, with 9 bases aligning to TRBD1. J gave up 4 bases and V 7 bases, and 14 bases lay outside the gene matches. Germline V gene lookup returns CDR1 LNHDA and CDR2 SQIVND (reference sequence). The CDR3 totals 17 residues. The CDR3 spells CASTSGTGRGGYNEQFF. The CDR3 DNA follows: TGTGCCAGTACCTCCGGGACAGGGAGAGGGGGTTACAATGAGCAGTTCTTC.

The V gene is TRBV9, the J gene TRBJ2-2; D call uncertain. The ends were cut back, 4 bases at V and 5 bases at J, with 9 bases in the middle. Germline values: CDR1 SGDLS, CDR2 YYNGEE. The CDR3 length is 13 residues. The DNA of the CDR3 is TGTGCCAGCAGCCCTGACTTGACCGGGGAGCTGTTTTTT. Its translation is CASSPDLTGELFF. Filled out from reference TRBV9 and TRBJ2-2, the complete variable domain reads DSGVTQTPKHLITATGQRVTLRCSPRSGDLSVYWYQQSLDQGLQFLIQYYNGEERAKGNILERFSAQQFPDLHSELNLSSLELGDSALYFCASSPDLTGELFFGEGSRLTVL.

This clone was detected once. This sequence joins TRBV27 and TRBJ1-6; 7 nucleotides match TRBD1. Germline V gene data show CDR1 as MNHEY and CDR2 as SMNVEV (reference sequence). CDR3 length: 16 residues. V shed 3 bases and J 7 bases; nucleotides not matched to a gene: 9. CDR3 protein: CASSFSNRGRNSPLHF. The CDR3 region has the DNA TGTGCCAGCAGTTTCTCCAACAGGGGCAGGAATTCACCCCTCCACTTT.

The chain combines TRBV9 with TRBJ1-2; D gene uncertain. V lost 6 bases to trimming and J lost 4 bases, with 16 bases between them. Germline lookup yields CDR1 SGDLS and CDR2 YYNGEE. This CDR3 has 14 residues. The CDR3 region is CASTPWEAGYGYTF. The CDR3 DNA reads TGTGCCAGCACCCCTTGGGAGGCTGGCTATGGCTACACCTTC.

The CDR3 here is CASSSKTPNTGSSYNEQFF. Here the CDR3 DNA reads TGCGCCAGCAGCTCGAAAACACCAAATACAGGGAGCTCCTACAATGAGCAGTTCTTC. V usage is TRBV5-1 and J usage is TRBJ2-1, with D possibly matching TRBD1 (6 bases). There are 19 residues in the CDR3. The V end was cut by 3 bases, the J end by 0 bases, with 22 bases between. Germline CDR1 is SGHRS and CDR2 is YFSETQ.

This clone was counted ten times or more. The V call is TRBV15, the J call TRBJ2-5, with 8 bases identical to TRBD2. The J segment lost 3 bases and the V segment lost 4 bases, leaving 7 bases of the junction unmatched. Germline lookup yields CDR1 LNHNV and CDR2 YYDKDF (reference sequence). This CDR3 has 15 amino acids. The CDR3 is CATSNVTSVKETQYF. As DNA, the CDR3 is TGTGCCACCAGCAACGTGACTAGCGTAAAAGAGACCCAGTACTTC.

The chain recombines TRBV6-5 with TRBJ1-1, with D possibly TRBD1 on 5 matching bases. Germline CDR1 MNHEY, CDR2 SVGAGI. Trimming took off 7 bases at V and 0 bases at J, with 9 bases between the two ends. The CDR3 consists of 13 residues. CDR3 sequence reads: CASNQGLNTEAFF. The CDR3 nucleotides read TGTGCCAGCAACCAGGGTTTGAACACTGAAGCTTTCTTT.

Only one count was recorded for this clone. The genes are TRBV11-2 and TRBJ1-3; perhaps TRBD1 as D (5 bases). This CDR3 contains 13 residues. Between the trimmed V and J ends, which lost 5 bases and 5 bases, there was a span of 10 bases. The V gene's germline CDR1 is SGHAT and CDR2 FQNNGV. The CDR3 protein is CASSPLDRNTIYF. The DNA for the CDR3 is TGTGCCAGCAGCCCCCTGGACAGAAACACCATATATTTT.

This chain uses TRBV5-1 with TRBJ2-7; 7 bases are shared with TRBD2. CDR1 is SGHRS, CDR2 YFSETQ, per germline. This CDR3 region has 16 residues. V shed 0 bases and J 6 bases; nucleotides not matched to a gene: 12. In nucleotides, the CDR3 is TGCGCCAGCAGCTTGGGACGCGGGGGACCCGGGGGCGAGCAGTACTTC. It yields the protein CASSLGRGGPGGEQYF. Filled out from reference TRBV5-1 and TRBJ2-7, the complete variable domain reads KAGVTQTPRYLIKTRGQQVTLSCSPISGHRSVSWYQQTPGQGLQFLFEYFSETQRNKGNFPGRFSGRQFSNSRSEMNVSTLELGDSALYLCASSLGRGGPGGEQYFGPGTRLTVT.

V usage is TRBV10-3 and J usage is TRBJ2-1; 16 bases agree with TRBD2. CDR1 ENHRY and CDR2 SYGVKD come from the germline V gene. The length of the CDR3 is 15 residues. V lost 11 bases and J lost 12; bases outside the gene matches: 13. The CDR3 sequence: CASKAGTSGGAGQFF. The CDR3 bases are TGTGCCTCTAAAGCCGGGACTAGCGGGGGGGCAGGGCAGTTCTTC.